This T cell receptor (beta chain) was retrieved from a study of cytomegalovirus exposure and HLA in healthy donors. Both 60 Vbeta primers and 13 Jbeta primers went into the PCR. Profiling relied on immunoSEQ multiplex PCR, and the TCRdb table lists in-frame clones only, not all of them. This sample yields 150,000 or so clones, of which around 75% are seen a single time; under 2% belongs to the top ten. This clone showed up just a few times. The germline gives CDR1 MNHEY, CDR2 SMNVEV (reference sequence). With V trimmed by 0 bases and J by 7 bases, 7 bases remained unmatched. The CDR3 sequence is 15 residues long.

The specimen sequenced was PBMCs. This TCR was sampled from a woman aged 18 to 35 in good health and CMV-seronegative. V and J are TRBV27 and TRBJ1-1; 8 nucleotides line up with TRBD1. The CDR3 loop reads CASSLSWTGRGEAFF. The DNA for the CDR3 is TGTGCCAGCAGTTTATCGTGGACAGGGCGGGGTGAAGCTTTCTTT.